This T cell receptor beta chain was recovered during a study of blood T cell repertoires in COVID-19. Study information: Collection of acute and convalescent COVID-19 samples took place in the United States, Italy and Spain.

This clone was seen once. Generated by immunoSEQ multiplex PCR, the TCRdb table keeps only in-frame clones and is missing some. The table lists 200,000 or so clones, less than 90% of them singletons. CDR1 is SGHTA, CDR2 FQGNSA, per germline. The CDR3 consists of 14 residues. J gave up 7 bases and V 4 bases, and 7 bases lay outside the gene matches. The TCR originated in a human donor in a cohort sampled during active COVID-19. Sequencing used peripheral blood. The V call is TRBV7-2, the J call TRBJ2-5; 9 nucleotides line up with TRBD2. The CDR3 nucleotides are TGTGCCAGCAGCTCCCCGGGACTAGCAGGGACCCAGTACTTC. Translation gives CASSSPGLAGTQYF.